This T cell receptor beta chain came from a study of T cell repertoires in cytomegalovirus infection. Study as a whole: Shared public TCR beta signatures pointed to both CMV infection and a matching HLA type. The study, taken as a whole, reports: Clonotypes of TCR beta that were HLA-C-restricted and CMV-specific dominated the ex vivo response.

CDR3 length: 13 residues. Trimming stripped 1 base from V and 9 bases from J, with 10 bases between. Germline CDR1 SGHTA, CDR2 FQGNSA. On this clonotype itself: No antigen is known for it.

TCRdb used MiXCR to reprocess the reads, holding one entry per CDR3 protein. This table has 310,000 or so distinct CDR3 sequences, roughly 25% appearing once. Specimen: cultured PBMCs, collected from culture after CMV antigen stimulation. This receptor was obtained from a human donor in good health (CMV status not recorded). Some clones in this sample may be carry-over from other donors' samples. The chain uses TRBV7-2 and TRBJ2-1; the D is unclear. CDR3 sequence: CASSLVAAAEQFF. CDR3 nucleotides: TGTGCCAGCAGCTTAGTTGCTGCGGCTGAGCAGTTCTTC.